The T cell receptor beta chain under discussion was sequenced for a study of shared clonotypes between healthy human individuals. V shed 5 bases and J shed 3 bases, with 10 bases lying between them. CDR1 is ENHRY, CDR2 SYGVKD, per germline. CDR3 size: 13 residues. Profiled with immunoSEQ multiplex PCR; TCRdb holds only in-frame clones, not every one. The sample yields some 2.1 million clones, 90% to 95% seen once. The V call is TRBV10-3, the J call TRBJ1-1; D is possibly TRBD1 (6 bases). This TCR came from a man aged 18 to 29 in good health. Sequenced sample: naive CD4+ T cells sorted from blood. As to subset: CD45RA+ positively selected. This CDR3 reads CAISPGEDTEAFF. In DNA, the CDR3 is TGTGCCATCAGTCCAGGGGAGGACACTGAAGCTTTCTTT.